These 2 T cell receptor beta chains share one sample of origin, sequenced in a study of CD8 T cells in ankylosing spondylitis. Via MiXCR, TCRdb re-called the 5' RACE reads, giving one row per CDR3 protein. The repertoire holds under 85,000 distinct CDR3 sequences, under 5.5% seen once, with 2% to 2.5% in the top ten. The source material was blood, either unsorted or a sorted T cell fraction (not recorded which). The receptor source for this set is a male donor with ankylosing spondylitis or in good health (not recorded which).

This clonotype has at least ten counts. The J gene is TRBJ2-2, the V gene TRBV3-1; D call uncertain. CDR1 is LGHDT and CDR2 is YNNKEL in the germline V gene (reference sequence). Trimming took 3 bases from V and 1 from J, leaving 6 bases between them. The CDR3 spans 14 residues. The CDR3: CASSQRKNTGELFF. The CDR3 coding sequence is TGTGCCAGCAGCCAGAGGAAGAACACCGGGGAGCTGTTTTTT.

This clonotype was counted at least ten times. The J gene is TRBJ2-1, the V gene TRBV12-3 or TRBV12-4; D unresolved. CDR3 size: 13 residues. The V end was cut by 2 bases, the J end by 5 bases, with 7 bases between. The CDR3 loop reads CASSLSRDNEQFF. CDR3 sequence (DNA): TGTGCCAGCAGTTTAAGTAGAGACAATGAGCAGTTCTTC.